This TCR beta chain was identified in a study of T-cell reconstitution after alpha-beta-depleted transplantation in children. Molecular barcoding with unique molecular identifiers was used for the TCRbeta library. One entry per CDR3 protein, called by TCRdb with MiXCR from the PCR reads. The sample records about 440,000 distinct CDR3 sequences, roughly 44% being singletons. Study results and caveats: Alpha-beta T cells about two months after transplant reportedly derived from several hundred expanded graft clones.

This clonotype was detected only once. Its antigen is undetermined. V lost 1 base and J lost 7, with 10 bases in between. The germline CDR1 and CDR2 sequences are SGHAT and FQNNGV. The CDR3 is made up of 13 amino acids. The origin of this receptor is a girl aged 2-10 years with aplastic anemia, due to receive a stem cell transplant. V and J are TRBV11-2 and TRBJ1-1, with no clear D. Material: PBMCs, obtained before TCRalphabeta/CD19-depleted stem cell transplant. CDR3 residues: CASSLVGRHEAFF. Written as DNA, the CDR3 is TGTGCCAGCAGCTTAGTGGGCCGGCATGAAGCTTTCTTT.